This T cell receptor (beta chain) was sequenced during a study of cytomegalovirus exposure and HLA in healthy donors. At the level of the study: Previous work identified 120 million or so unique TCR beta sequences from some 170 million T cells. Unique TCRs from HLA-typed donors, about 85 million of them, were held in an early data release. Whole-study findings and limits: Cytomegalovirus status was reportedly diagnosed by the classifier with high sensitivity and specificity. A later analysis reportedly identified an Asian-associated ancestry cluster as carrying fewer N-insertions than the approximately 670-donor mean.

As concerns this clone: Its antigen remains unknown.

This PCR relied on a set of 60 Vbeta primers and 13 Jbeta primers. Here immunoSEQ multiplex PCR was the method, and the copy in TCRdb shows in-frame clones only, minus some. Of 100,000 to 150,000 clones in the sample, around 72% are singletons; the top ten hold approximately 1.5%. This clonotype originated in a woman under 30 in good health and CMV-seronegative. The material sequenced was PBMCs.

The CDR3 DNA reads TGTGCCTGGGCGAAGGGACAGGGGTCTAACTATGGCTACACCTTC. It is translated as CAWAKGQGSNYGYTF. V usage is TRBV30 and J usage is TRBJ1-2; TRBD1 matches 10 bases. The V segment lost 5 bases and the J segment 0 bases; nucleotides outside the gene matches: 6. CDR1 is GTSNPN, CDR2 SVGIG, per germline (reference sequence). The CDR3 loop spans 15 amino acids.